Following are 14 T cell receptor beta chains from one sample sequenced in a study of cytomegalovirus exposure and HLA in healthy donors. Only in-frame clones appear in the TCRdb table, and some are missing; sequencing was by immunoSEQ multiplex PCR. The table lists 150,000 to 200,000 clones, 85% of them singletons. Sequenced: PBMCs. These receptors came from a man aged 18 to 30 in good health and CMV-seropositive.

This chain links TRBV28 with TRBJ1-2, with a possible D match to TRBD1 (5 bases). The CDR3 runs 16 residues. Trimming pared 3 bases from V and 4 bases from J, leaving 18 bases between. Per germline, CDR1 MDHEN and CDR2 SYDVKM. As DNA, the CDR3 is TGTGCCAGCAGTTTTACGGCCTATAGGGGTCCCTATGGCTACACCTTC. It yields the protein CASSFTAYRGPYGYTF.

The chain is built from TRBV28 and TRBJ1-1; D is unclear. CDR1 and CDR2 (germline): MDHEN, SYDVKM. The CDR3 covers 15 residues. Trimming removed 10 bases at V and 0 bases at J, with 18 bases between. CDR3 sequence: CATLQGRRVNTEAFF. DNA of the CDR3: TGTGCCACTCTCCAAGGGCGGCGGGTGAACACTGAAGCTTTCTTT.

The chain has TRBV5-1 and TRBJ2-5; D gene unclear. V was clipped by 0 bases and J by 5 bases, with 8 bases between them. Germline CDR1 and CDR2: SGHRS and YFSETQ. The length of the CDR3 is 13 residues. CDR3: CASSLDLRETQYF. In nucleotides, the CDR3 is TGCGCCAGCAGCTTGGACCTGCGGGAGACCCAGTACTTC.

This clone appeared once. The gene calls are TRBV28 and TRBJ1-2, with 7 bases identical to TRBD1. The germline CDR1 and CDR2 sequences are MDHEN and SYDVKM. V was pared by 7 bases and J by 3 bases, with 5 bases of the junction left unmatched. This CDR3 contains 13 residues. The CDR3 sequence: CASTLTGDYGYTF. The CDR3 nucleotides are TGTGCCAGCACCCTAACAGGGGACTATGGCTACACCTTC.

CDR3 coding DNA: TGTGCCAGCAGCGTAGAGACTAGCGGGGACACAGATACGCAGTATTTT. This sequence encodes CASSVETSGDTDTQYF. The chain uses TRBV9 and TRBJ2-3, with 11 bases fitting TRBD2. CDR1 and CDR2 from the germline V gene are SGDLS and YYNGEE. V was clipped by 0 bases and J by 2 bases; unmatched bases: 2. The CDR3 runs 16 residues. The full variable domain, its missing parts supplied by reference TRBV9 and TRBJ2-3, is DSGVTQTPKHLITATGQRVTLRCSPRSGDLSVYWYQQSLDQGLQFLIQYYNGEERAKGNILERFSAQQFPDLHSELNLSSLELGDSALYFCASSVETSGDTDTQYFGPGTRLTVL.

This clone was counted once. The chain joins TRBV6-1 to TRBJ2-2; D uncertain. CDR3 length: 13 amino acids. The V and J ends lost 2 bases and 3 bases respectively, with 4 bases between them. Germline assignment: CDR1 MNHNS and CDR2 SASEGT. The CDR3 nucleotides read TGTGCCAGCAGTGAAACTGACACCGGGGAGCTGTTTTTT. Translation: CASSETDTGELFF.

The chain uses TRBV28 and TRBJ1-1, with 7 bases lining up with TRBD1. The trim removed 7 bases at V and 9 bases at J, leaving 8 bases unmatched. This CDR3 spans 12 amino acids. Germline V lookup: CDR1 MDHEN, CDR2 SYDVKM. The CDR3 sequence: CASTVTGEKAFF. The CDR3 DNA reads TGTGCCAGCACCGTAACAGGGGAGAAAGCTTTCTTT.

This chain connects TRBV5-1 to TRBJ1-1, with TRBD1 as a possible D gene (6 bases). Germline-derived CDR1 and CDR2 are SGHRS and YFSETQ. V was trimmed by 4 bases and J by 3 bases, leaving 10 bases between them. The CDR3 runs 13 residues. CDR3 DNA sequence: TGCGCCAGCAGCACCGGACAGCACACTGAAGCTTTCTTT. Encoded protein: CASSTGQHTEAFF.

As DNA, the CDR3 is TGTGCCAGCAGCTTATTAGGGGCTCCGTACCAAGAGACCCAGTACTTC. Translated: CASSLLGAPYQETQYF. This sequence joins TRBV11-2 and TRBJ2-5, with D possibly being TRBD1 (5 bases). The germline gives CDR1 SGHAT, CDR2 FQNNGV. Trimming cost V 2 bases and J 0 bases, with 13 bases left between them. This CDR3 contains 16 residues.

The CDR3 sequence is CASSLTTGKAYEQYF. The CDR3 DNA is TGTGCCAGCAGCTTAACCACAGGGAAGGCCTACGAGCAGTACTTC. The rearrangement joins TRBV7-9 to TRBJ2-7; TRBD1 is a possible D gene (6 bases). This CDR3 comprises 15 residues. The V end lost 2 bases, the J end lost 2 bases, and 13 bases lay between the germline ends. Germline V gives CDR1 SEHNR, CDR2 FQNEAQ (reference sequence).

The rearrangement uses TRBV5-1 and TRBJ2-3, with D possibly TRBD1 on 6 matching bases. This CDR3 has 14 residues. CDR1 is SGHRS and CDR2 is YFSETQ in the germline V gene. Trimming removed 4 bases at V and 2 bases at J, with 11 bases between. CDR3 in DNA: TGCGCCAGCAGCCCCGGACAGCTCACAGATACGCAGTATTTT. It codes for CASSPGQLTDTQYF.

J is TRBJ2-1 and V is TRBV27; 11 bases are a match to TRBD2. The CDR3 runs 17 residues. Trimming at V came to 4 bases and at J to 2 bases, leaving 7 bases not matched to a gene. Germline V gene sequence: CDR1 MNHEY, CDR2 SMNVEV (reference sequence). CDR3 bases: TGTGCCAGCAGTTGGTTTAGCGGGAGGGCCGCCTACAATGAGCAGTTCTTC. This sequence encodes CASSWFSGRAAYNEQFF.

This sequence joins TRBV5-6 and TRBJ2-7; TRBD1 is a possible D gene (5 bases). CDR3 length: 15 amino acids. The V gene lost 2 bases and the J gene lost 0 bases, with 12 bases spanning the gap. Per germline, CDR1 SGHDT and CDR2 YYEEEE. This chain's CDR3 is CASSFGSDSSYEQYF. The CDR3 DNA follows: TGTGCCAGCAGCTTTGGGTCTGACAGCTCCTACGAGCAGTACTTC.

V is TRBV4-1 and J is TRBJ2-1; 9 bases agree with TRBD2. This CDR3 contains 15 residues. V lost 6 bases and J lost 5; bases outside the gene matches: 8. The V gene's germline CDR1 is MGHRA and CDR2 YSYEKL. The CDR3 DNA sequence: TGCGCCAGCAGGGCTAGCGGGACGGTAAACAATGAGCAGTTCTTC. The encoded protein is CASRASGTVNNEQFF.